One and the same sample provided the 13 T cell receptor beta chains below, sequenced in a study of cytomegalovirus exposure and HLA in healthy donors. Vbeta (60) and Jbeta (13) primers were used in the PCR. Generated by immunoSEQ multiplex PCR, the TCRdb table keeps only in-frame clones and is missing some. The sample includes about 160,000 clones, more than 65% of them seen just once. The sequenced sample consisted of PBMCs. The receptors come from a man aged 18 to 30 in good health and CMV-seropositive.

The chain links TRBV19 to TRBJ1-1, with D tentatively TRBD1 (5 bases). The germline CDR1 and CDR2 sequences are LNHDA and SQIVND (reference sequence). V dropped 7 bases and J dropped 0 bases, with 15 bases sitting between them. This CDR3 spans 15 amino acids. The CDR3 is CASTPGGAVNTEAFF. CDR3 bases: TGTGCCAGTACCCCGGGAGGGGCAGTGAACACTGAAGCTTTCTTT.

Comment on this clone: One end of the junction does not line up with germline, which may come from a read error. CDR3 in amino acids: CASSLAPRRLWGYTF. The CDR3 DNA reads as TGTGCTAGCAGCTTAGCCCCTCGGCGACTATGGGGCTACACCTTC. The chain recombines TRBV7-7 with TRBJ1-2; D gene unclear. In germline, CDR1 is SSHAT, CDR2 FNYEAQ (reference sequence). CDR3 length: 15 amino acids.

The chain employs TRBV9 and TRBJ1-3; D is ambiguous. V dropped 0 bases and J dropped 2 bases, with 6 bases sitting between them. Germline values: CDR1 SGDLS, CDR2 YYNGEE. The CDR3 has 14 amino acids. This chain's CDR3 is CASSVAVAGNTIYF. The CDR3 DNA follows: TGTGCCAGCAGCGTAGCAGTGGCTGGAAACACCATATATTTT.

The V call is TRBV11-3, the J call TRBJ2-7; TRBD2 matches 8 bases. The CDR3 runs 14 residues. The junction had 5 bases not matched to a gene; V was cut back by 4 bases and J by 3 bases. Germline loops: CDR1 SGHNT, CDR2 YENEEA. CDR3 protein: CASSSKTSDYEQYV. The CDR3 DNA reads as TGTGCCAGCAGCTCGAAGACTAGCGACTACGAGCAGTACGTC.

V and J are TRBV7-3 and TRBJ2-7, with D tentatively TRBD2 (6 bases). Germline assignment: CDR1 SGHTA and CDR2 FQGTGA. CDR3 length: 15 amino acids. Trimming stripped 4 bases from V and 9 bases from J, with 22 bases between. CDR3 region: CASSYSPAGQAGQYV. The CDR3 nucleotides are TGTGCCAGCAGCTACTCGCCCGCGGGGCAGGCCGGGCAGTACGTC.

This clone has more than one count but fewer than ten. CDR3 in DNA: TGTGCCAGCAGCGTAGGGGGCGCCGGGGAGCTGTTTTTT. Translating it yields CASSVGGAGELFF. V is TRBV9 and J is TRBJ2-2, with D perhaps TRBD1 (5 bases). The germline V gene has CDR1 SGDLS and CDR2 YYNGEE. The CDR3 is 13 residues long. V was pared by 0 bases and J by 6 bases, with 6 bases between.

V usage is TRBV7-2 and J usage is TRBJ1-2; 9 nucleotides match TRBD1. This CDR3 has 14 residues. Per germline, CDR1 SGHTA and CDR2 FQGNSA. With V trimmed by 5 bases and J by 3 bases, 4 bases remained unmatched. CDR3 residues: CASSRQGGDYGYTF. CDR3 nucleotides: TGTGCCAGCAGCCGACAGGGGGGGGACTATGGCTACACCTTC.

The chain links TRBV10-2 to TRBJ2-3, with D perhaps matching TRBD2 (6 bases). This CDR3 contains 19 residues. The V gene lost 0 bases and the J gene lost 5 bases, with 24 bases spanning the gap. Germline CDR1 and CDR2: WSHSY and SAAADI. In DNA form, the CDR3 reads TGCGCCAGCAGTGAGTCGAAGAACAACGCGGCTAGCGAGGGAGATACGCAGTATTTT. This encodes CASSESKNNAASEGDTQYF.

V usage is TRBV28 and J usage is TRBJ1-6; no reliable D call. CDR1 is MDHEN, CDR2 SYDVKM, per germline. The V end lost 6 bases, the J end lost 5 bases, and 8 bases lay between the germline ends. The CDR3 runs 13 residues. The CDR3 loop is CASRADDNSPLHF. The CDR3 DNA is TGTGCCAGCAGGGCAGATGATAATTCACCCCTCCACTTT.

This chain joins TRBV6-6 and TRBJ1-1, with 7 nucleotides matching TRBD1. J gave up 3 bases and V 6 bases, and 7 bases lay outside the gene matches. CDR1 MNHNY and CDR2 SVGAGI come from the germline V gene (reference sequence). This CDR3 comprises 14 residues. The CDR3 sequence is CASSNRGVDTEAFF. In DNA, the CDR3 is TGTGCCAGCAGCAACAGGGGAGTGGACACTGAAGCTTTCTTT.

The CDR3 here is CASSFGGPRTQYF. The DNA of the CDR3 is TGTGCCAGCAGTTTCGGGGGACCGAGGACCCAGTACTTC. The chain employs TRBV27 and TRBJ2-5; tentative D call: TRBD2 (6 bases). The germline V gene encodes CDR1 MNHEY and CDR2 SMNVEV (reference sequence). V lost 3 bases and J lost 7, with 12 bases in between. This CDR3 region has 13 residues.

The chain employs TRBV6-4 and TRBJ1-4; 7 bases line up with TRBD1. V was pared by 4 bases and J by 11 bases, with 13 bases of the junction left unmatched. From germline, CDR1 is MRHNA and CDR2 SNTAGT. This CDR3 contains 15 residues. CDR3 in amino acids: CASSAQATGQAKLFF. CDR3 DNA: TGTGCCAGCAGTGCCCAAGCGACCGGACAGGCGAAACTGTTTTTT.

A few counts support this clone. The genes are TRBV10-2 and TRBJ2-6, with no clear D. This CDR3 has 14 residues. Germline loops: CDR1 WSHSY, CDR2 SAAADI. V lost 2 bases, J lost 4 bases, and 6 bases lay in between. CDR3 DNA sequence: TGCGCCAGCAGTGAGCCCGGGGGGGCCAACGTCCTGACTTTC. It yields the protein CASSEPGGANVLTF.